These 30 T cell receptor beta chains were sequenced from one sample in a study of blood T cells in healthy people across ages. A second PCR of about 7 to 12 cycles used a sample-barcoded 5' primer and a J-beta primer mix. A single record per CDR3 protein comes from TCRdb applying MiXCR to the 5' RACE reads. The table records 850,000 to 1,000,000 distinct CDR3 sequences, around 46% of them present only once. Sequences were obtained from blood. The receptors stem from a man aged 25 to 45 in good health.

This chain connects TRBV27 to TRBJ2-5; 10 bases match TRBD2. The end of the DNA aligns better with TRBJ2-7, so the J call may be wrong. This CDR3 has 15 amino acids. Germline V gene lookup returns CDR1 MNHEY and CDR2 SMNVEV (reference sequence). The CDR3 region is CASSPSGLADYEQYF. In nucleotides, the CDR3 is TGTGCCAGCAGTCCCTCCGGACTAGCGGATTACGAGCAGTACTTC.

V and J are TRBV3-1 and TRBJ2-1; D is undetermined. With 4 bases removed from V and 0 bases from J, the gap between germline ends came to 10 bases. Germline V gives CDR1 LGHDT, CDR2 YNNKEL (reference sequence). The CDR3 length is 15 residues. CDR3 in amino acids: CASSPHQYSYNEQFF. The CDR3 nucleotides are TGTGCCAGCAGCCCCCACCAGTACTCCTACAATGAGCAGTTCTTC.

This clonotype occurred a few times. At one of its ends the junction is not consistent with the germline gene, which may arise from a read error. The chain employs TRBV10-3 and TRBJ2-5, with D possibly TRBD1 on 6 matching bases. The CDR3 is 18 amino acids. CDR1 is ENHRY, CDR2 SYGVKD, per germline. CDR3 DNA sequence: TGTGCCATCGGAGCTTTAATTTCCCGCACAGGGTTAAGAGAGACTCAGTACTTC. Its protein is CAIGALISRTGLRETQYF.

This rearrangement joins TRBV30 to TRBJ1-2; 10 bases are a match to TRBD1. Germline CDR1 and CDR2: GTSNPN and SVGIG (reference sequence). The junction had 5 bases not matched to a gene; V was cut back by 2 bases and J by 8 bases. The length of the CDR3 is 13 residues. CDR3 loop: CAWSSGTGDGYTF. The CDR3 DNA sequence: TGTGCCTGGAGTTCGGGGACAGGGGACGGCTACACCTTC.

J is TRBJ1-5 and V is TRBV4-1; D might be TRBD1 (5 bases). The CDR3 loop spans 13 amino acids. CDR1 and CDR2 from the germline V gene are MGHRA and YSYEKL. With 5 bases removed from V and 6 bases from J, the gap between germline ends came to 11 bases. CDR3 in amino acids: CASSNRTGQPQHF. The DNA of the CDR3 is TGCGCCAGCAGCAACAGGACGGGTCAGCCCCAGCATTTT.

This clonotype was seen only a few times. This chain uses TRBV6-5 with TRBJ2-1, with TRBD1 matching over 8 bases. V lost 6 bases, J lost 0 bases, and 4 bases stayed unmatched. This CDR3 spans 15 amino acids. Germline assignment: CDR1 MNHEY and CDR2 SVGAGI. The CDR3 sequence: CASRIGQGSYNEQFF. The CDR3 DNA is TGTGCCAGCAGGATCGGACAGGGCTCCTACAATGAGCAGTTCTTC.

The sample holds a few counts of this clonotype. This chain joins TRBV7-2 and TRBJ1-5, with D possibly matching TRBD1 (6 bases). Trimming removed 9 bases at V and 5 bases at J, with 14 bases between. Germline CDR1 and CDR2: SGHTA and FQGNSA. The CDR3 covers 13 residues. For the CDR3, the DNA is TGTGCCAGTGGACAGAGCAGCGATCAGCCCCAGCATTTT. Translating gives CASGQSSDQPQHF. The full variable domain, completed using reference TRBV7-2 and TRBJ1-5, is GAGVSQSPSNKVTEKGKDVELRCDPISGHTALYWYRQSLGQGLEFLIYFQGNSAPDKSGLPSDRFSAERTGGSVSTLTIQRTQQEDSAVYLCASGQSSDQPQHFGDGTRLSIL.

This clonotype was observed a handful of times. The chain uses TRBV5-1 and TRBJ2-7; tentative D call: TRBD1 (6 bases). In germline, CDR1 is SGHRS, CDR2 YFSETQ. V was shortened by 1 base and J by 2 bases, with 10 bases between the two germline ends. The length of the CDR3 is 14 residues. CDR3 residues: CASSLYRAPYEQYF. The CDR3 nucleotides read TGCGCCAGCAGCTTGTACAGGGCACCCTACGAGCAGTACTTC.

V is TRBV12-3 or TRBV12-4 and J is TRBJ1-4, with D uncertain. The CDR3 consists of 17 residues. V lost 1 base to trimming and J lost 0 bases, with 12 bases between them. CDR3 sequence: CASSLGVADPTNEKLFF. For the CDR3, the DNA is TGTGCCAGCAGTTTAGGTGTGGCGGATCCAACTAATGAAAAACTGTTTTTT.

This clonotype was picked up a small number of times. The rearrangement uses TRBV9 and TRBJ2-3, with 8 bases lining up with TRBD1. V trimming: 6 bases; J trimming: 2 bases; junction bases outside the gene matches: 8. CDR3 length: 15 residues. Germline V gene data show CDR1 as SGDLS and CDR2 as YYNGEE. The CDR3 region is CASTVDRGFTDTQYF. The DNA of the CDR3 is TGTGCCAGCACCGTTGACAGGGGATTCACAGATACGCAGTATTTT.

The rearrangement joins TRBV6-5 to TRBJ1-2; no clear D gene. V lost 4 bases and J lost 8, with 14 bases in between. Germline assignment: CDR1 MNHEY and CDR2 SVGAGI. This CDR3 has 13 residues. CDR3 protein: CASSSDAMGGYTF. The CDR3 nucleotides read TGTGCCAGCAGTTCGGACGCAATGGGAGGCTACACCTTC.

This clonotype was counted a few times. The rearrangement links TRBV10-3 to TRBJ2-5; tentatively, D is TRBD2 (6 bases). V lost 2 bases and J lost 0, with 10 bases in between. Germline loops: CDR1 ENHRY, CDR2 SYGVKD. The CDR3 has 15 residues. The CDR3: CAISEGGKDQETQYF. Here the CDR3 DNA reads TGTGCCATCAGTGAGGGGGGGAAGGACCAAGAGACCCAGTACTTC.

Comments on this clonotype: A read error is possible here, since a much larger clone lies one base away. The chain combines TRBV20-1 with TRBJ2-1, with D possibly matching TRBD2 (5 bases). The CDR3 is 14 amino acids. The germline CDR1 and CDR2 sequences are DFQATT and SNEGSKA (reference sequence). CDR3 region: CNAPLGVSYNEQFF. CDR3 DNA: TGCAATGCCCCTCTCGGGGTTTCCTACAATGAGCAGTTCTTC.

This clonotype came up a few times. DNA of the CDR3: TGTGCCAGCAGGGTGGGGAATGAGCAGTTCTTC. Its protein is CASRVGNEQFF. The V gene is TRBV2, the J gene TRBJ2-1; D unclear. V lost 6 bases and J 7 bases, leaving 7 bases between the germline ends. CDR3 size: 11 residues. Germline lookup yields CDR1 SNHLY and CDR2 FYNNEI.

This clonotype was found once. The V and J genes are TRBV12-1 and TRBJ2-7. TRBV12-1 is described as a pseudogene. The CDR3 covers 13 residues. CDR3 protein: CAISPPGTYEQYF. The CDR3 DNA reads TGTGCCATCAGCCCACCTGGGACCTACGAGCAGTACTTC.

The chain combines TRBV20-1 with TRBJ2-4; D not resolved. The DNA matches TRBJ2-5 better at its end, which makes the J call doubtful. Looked up from germline, CDR1 is DFQATT and CDR2 is SNEGSKA (reference sequence). The CDR3 length is 13 residues. The CDR3 nucleotides read TGCAGCCCCTTCTCACAGCTGAAGGAGACCCAGTACTTC. Translation: CSPFSQLKETQYF.

This clonotype was counted a few times. This rearrangement joins TRBV6-5 to TRBJ2-1; 7 nucleotides align to TRBD1. V lost 7 bases to trimming and J lost 0 bases; unmatched junction nucleotides: 6. The germline V gene has CDR1 MNHEY and CDR2 SVGAGI. This CDR3 has 15 residues. In DNA, the CDR3 is TGTGCCAGCAACAAGGGACAGAGCTCCTACAATGAGCAGTTCTTC. It encodes CASNKGQSSYNEQFF.

This clonotype was seen at least ten times. The chain has TRBV7-2 and TRBJ2-1, with a possible D match to TRBD1 (6 bases). Germline CDR1 and CDR2: SGHTA and FQGNSA. The CDR3 is 15 residues long. Trimming shortened V by 3 bases and J by 4 bases, and 13 bases separated the two germline ends. CDR3 DNA: TGTGCCAGCAGCTTGGGAAGGGGGATTTACAATGAGCAGTTCTTC. It is translated as CASSLGRGIYNEQFF.

The genes are TRBV27 and TRBJ2-1; 8 nucleotides line up with TRBD2. CDR1 is MNHEY, CDR2 SMNVEV, per germline (reference sequence). The junction had 9 bases not matched to a gene; V was cut back by 4 bases and J by 7 bases. CDR3 size: 15 residues. Here the CDR3 reads CASSSGLGTRNEQFF. The CDR3 coding sequence is TGTGCCAGCAGTTCGGGACTAGGGACTAGGAATGAGCAGTTCTTC.

This clonotype was seen a handful of times. The genes are TRBV5-1 and TRBJ1-6; D is unresolved. CDR1 and CDR2 (germline): SGHRS, YFSETQ. The V gene lost 7 bases and the J gene lost 7 bases, with 15 bases spanning the gap. CDR3 length: 14 residues. The DNA of the CDR3 is TGCGCCAGCGGCGGGGAAACTAAAAATTCACCCCTCCACTTT. Protein: CASGGETKNSPLHF.

This clonotype turned up a few times. This may be a read error: a much more frequent sequence differs by one nucleotide. The chain combines TRBV6-4 with TRBJ2-5, with TRBD2 matching 8 bases. Germline CDR1 MRHNA, CDR2 SNTAGT. This CDR3 region has 15 residues. V lost 4 bases and J lost 11; bases outside the gene matches: 15. Here the CDR3 reads CASSVGAGVANEQYF. Written as DNA, the CDR3 is TGTGCCAGCAGTGTGGGAGCGGGGGTAGCCAATGAGCAGTACTTC.

The J gene is TRBJ2-7, the V gene TRBV4-2; D possibly matches TRBD1 or TRBD2 (5 bases each). CDR3 length: 15 amino acids. Per germline, CDR1 LGHNA and CDR2 YNFKEQ. V lost 0 bases, J lost 3 bases, and 12 bases lay in between. The CDR3 DNA sequence: TGTGCCAGCAGCCAAGATAGTTCAGGGAGCTACGAGCAGTACTTC. It encodes CASSQDSSGSYEQYF.

The chain recombines TRBV6-2 or TRBV6-3 with TRBJ2-7; unclear D gene. CDR1 is MNHEY and CDR2 is SVGEGT in the germline V gene. This CDR3 is built from 15 residues. Trimming removed 4 bases at V and 5 bases at J, with 18 bases between. Written as DNA, the CDR3 is TGTGCCAGCAGTTCCGCGAAGGCTCCGGGCGACGAGCAGTACTTC. The encoded protein is CASSSAKAPGDEQYF.

The J gene is TRBJ2-7, the V gene TRBV5-1, with D perhaps TRBD1 (6 bases). With the DNA end fitting TRBJ2-5 better, the J assignment may be wrong. This CDR3 comprises 16 residues. The V gene's germline CDR1 is SGHRS and CDR2 YFSETQ. In nucleotides, the CDR3 is TGCGCCAGCAGCTTGGCCGCAACAGGGACATCCCGGACCCAGTACTTC. It yields the protein CASSLAATGTSRTQYF.

J is TRBJ2-4 and V is TRBV6-6; D remains unclear. Germline V gene data show CDR1 as MNHNY and CDR2 as SVGAGI (reference sequence). The CDR3 spans 14 residues. Trimming left V 2 bases short and J 8 bases short, with 13 bases between. The CDR3: CASSYGANGDIQYF. The CDR3 nucleotides read TGTGCCAGCAGTTACGGCGCAAATGGAGACATTCAGTACTTC.

The J gene is TRBJ2-7, the V gene TRBV20-1, with 12 bases lining up with TRBD2. In germline, CDR1 is DFQATT, CDR2 SNEGSKA (reference sequence). The CDR3 is 15 residues long. Trimming took 3 bases from V and 3 from J; bases not matched to a gene: 6. For the CDR3, the DNA is TGCAGTGCTAGTACGCCTAGCGGGGGGGTCTACGAGCAGTACTTC. This codes for CSASTPSGGVYEQYF.

The chain is built from TRBV4-1 and TRBJ2-5; 9 positions match TRBD2. TRBJ2-7 matches the DNA end more closely, so the J call is doubtful. The CDR3 length is 16 residues. Germline-derived CDR1 and CDR2 are MGHRA and YSYEKL. This CDR3 reads CASSQDRVTSGYEQYF. For the CDR3, the DNA is TGCGCCAGCAGCCAAGATCGGGTGACTAGCGGTTACGAGCAGTACTTC.

As for this clonotype: An end of the junction differs from the germline gene, which may be a read error. The chain employs TRBV25-1 and TRBJ1-5; weak D call: TRBD1 (5 bases). The CDR3 runs to 14 residues. The germline gives CDR1 MGHDK, CDR2 SYGVNS. Here the CDR3 reads CASRESGSHQPQHF. In nucleotides, the CDR3 is TGTGCCAGCAGGGAATCAGGGTCCCATCAGCCCCAGCATTTT.

For the CDR3, the DNA is TGCAGTGCCGAGGCAGGAGACAATCAGCCCCAGCATTTT. It encodes CSAEAGDNQPQHF. The V gene is TRBV20-1, the J gene TRBJ1-5; no reliable D call. Germline CDR1 and CDR2: DFQATT and SNEGSKA (reference sequence). This CDR3 contains 13 residues. Trimming took off 6 bases at V and 3 bases at J, with 12 bases between the two ends.

A few counts support this clonotype. A junction end diverges from the germline sequence, so it may reflect a read error. This chain connects TRBV7-9 to TRBJ2-3; 11 nucleotides align to TRBD2. Per germline, CDR1 SEHNR and CDR2 FQNEAQ (reference sequence). The CDR3 runs 16 residues. The CDR3 nucleotides are TGTGCCAGTAGCTCATCACTAGCGGGGGACACAGATACGCAGTATTTT. Protein sequence: CASSSSLAGDTDTQYF.